This T cell receptor beta chain was observed in a study of beta chain features in type 1 diabetes. Study overall: Examination spanned fewer than 140,000,000 sorted cells from all samples.

Note on this clone: The antigen is undetermined.

Trimming cost V 1 base and J 6 bases; bases outside gene matches: 12. Germline CDR1 and CDR2: MGHRA and YSYEKL. This CDR3 region has 18 residues. Every bit of the isolated RNA underwent reverse transcription, so sequencing read expressed TCRB transcripts. Repertoires were generated with immunoSEQ multiplex PCR, while TCRdb's copy carries only in-frame clones and drops some. Of some 640,000 clones listed, around an eighth are singletons. Study results and caveats: TCRB CDR3s were moderately but significantly shorter in Type 1 diabetes patients in all four CD4+ subsets. No resolution was reached here on whether HLA type influences TCRB rearrangement. The VDJ junctions of type 1 diabetes patients carried fewer insertions and more deletions. High TCR expression in some cells could lead to their over-representation in cDNA sequencing.

This receptor was taken from a man in his late teens or twenties with type 1 diabetes. The chain is built from TRBV4-1 and TRBJ2-4, with 10 bases that match TRBD2. Sequencing was carried out using naive CD4+ T cells from blood. CDR3 coding DNA: TGCGCCAGCAGCCAAGGACTAGCGGGCTCAATATGGAGAAACATTCAGTACTTC. It specifies CASSQGLAGSIWRNIQYF.